Listed here is a single TCR beta chain. The record originates from a study of blood T cell repertoires in COVID-19. Study context: Collection of acute and convalescent COVID-19 samples took place in the United States, Italy and Spain. Sources were T cells, B-cell-depleted T cells, or PBMCs; the material itself was cDNA or gDNA.

In the original analysis: Quantification of nucleated cells was approximated via reference gene primer amplification. Clones were sequenced by immunoSEQ multiplex PCR, and TCRdb holds only the in-frame ones, with some missing. D and trimming were read from the DNA, whereas the V and J calls and clone size are those reported in that table. Here the sample spans some 85,000 clones, around 89% being singletons. Trimming took 2 bases from V and 4 from J, leaving 6 bases between them. This CDR3 has 13 amino acids. Sequencing used peripheral blood. The chain joins TRBV12-3 or TRBV12-4 to TRBJ1-3; D gene unclear. The clonotype comes from a man in his fifties with acute or convalescent COVID-19. The CDR3 region has the DNA TGTGCCAGCAGTTTATATTCCGGAAACACCATATATTTT. This codes for CASSLYSGNTIYF.